The T cell receptor beta chain under discussion was sequenced for a study of control samples from healthy donors and cancer patients. Data came from immunoSEQ multiplex PCR; TCRdb stores just in-frame clones and leaves some out. The sample consists of 75,000 to 95,000 clones, about nine tenths of them appearing once. The germline gives CDR1 KGHSH, CDR2 LQKENI. V shed 2 bases and J shed 0 bases, with 10 bases lying between them. The CDR3 extends over 15 amino acids. This clone counts as medium-sized. The J gene is TRBJ1-1, the V gene TRBV18, with D hard to call. Sequenced: blood. The source of this sequence is a woman aged 18-29 years in good health. The CDR3 nucleotides are TGTGCCAGCTCACCATGGGGAGGGCTGAACACTGAAGCTTTCTTT. Translated: CASSPWGGLNTEAFF.